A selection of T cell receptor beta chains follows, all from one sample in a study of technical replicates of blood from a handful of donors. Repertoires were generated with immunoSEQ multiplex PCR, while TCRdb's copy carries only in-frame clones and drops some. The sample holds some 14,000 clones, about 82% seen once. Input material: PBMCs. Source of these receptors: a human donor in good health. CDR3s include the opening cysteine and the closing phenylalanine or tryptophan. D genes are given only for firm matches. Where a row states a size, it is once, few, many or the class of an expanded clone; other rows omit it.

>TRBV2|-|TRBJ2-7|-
CASTPAGWASGSPYF
-
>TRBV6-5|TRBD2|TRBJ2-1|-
CASSSTAGVLDNEQFF
TGTGCCAGCAGTTCCACAGCGGGAGTCCTAGACAATGAGCAGTTCTTC
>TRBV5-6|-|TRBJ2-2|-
CASRRGTGELFF
TGTGCCAGCAGGCGGGGAACCGGGGAGCTGTTTTTT
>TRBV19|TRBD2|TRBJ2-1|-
CASSILAGVSYNEQFF
TGTGCCAGTAGTATTCTGGCGGGAGTCTCGTACAATGAGCAGTTCTTC
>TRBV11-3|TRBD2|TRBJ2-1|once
CASSLGGSGSSLSSYNEQFF
TGTGCCAGCAGCTTAGGAGGTAGCGGGAGCAGCCTGAGCTCCTACAATGAGCAGTTCTTC
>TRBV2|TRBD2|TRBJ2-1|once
CASSEGGLEGNEQFF
TGTGCCAGCTCCGAGGGGGGACTAGAGGGCAATGAGCAGTTCTTC
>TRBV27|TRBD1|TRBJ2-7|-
CASTLTGSSEQYF
TGTGCCAGCACCCTGACAGGGTCCTCCGAGCAGTACTTC
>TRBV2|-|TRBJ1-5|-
CASSVGPGRDQPQHF
TGTGCCAGCAGTGTTGGGCCTGGGCGTGATCAGCCCCAGCATTTT
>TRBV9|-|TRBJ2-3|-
CASSVGTLYTDTQYF
TGTGCCAGCAGCGTCGGGACTTTATACACAGATACGCAGTATTTT
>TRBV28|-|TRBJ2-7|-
CASTYSGASYEQYF
TGTGCCAGCACCTATTCGGGAGCTTCCTACGAGCAGTACTTC
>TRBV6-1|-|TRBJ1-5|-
CASSERSGLNQPQHF
TGTGCCAGCAGTGAAAGGTCAGGGCTAAATCAGCCCCAGCATTTT
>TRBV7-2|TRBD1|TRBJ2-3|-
CASSLVTGTGGRDTQYF
TGTGCCAGCAGCTTAGTTACAGGGACAGGGGGCAGAGATACGCAGTATTTT
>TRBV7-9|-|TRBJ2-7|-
CASSSYRVEQYF
TGTGCCAGCAGCTCCTACAGGGTCGAGCAGTACTTC
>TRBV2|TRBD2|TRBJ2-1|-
CASSGISGSYNEQFF
TGTGCCAGCAGTGGGATAAGCGGGAGTTACAATGAGCAGTTCTTC
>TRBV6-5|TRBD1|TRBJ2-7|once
CASSYQTGVRDEQYF
TGTGCCAGCAGTTACCAGACAGGGGTGCGGGACGAGCAGTACTTC
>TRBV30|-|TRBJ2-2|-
CAWSKSYRALNTGELFF
TGTGCCTGGAGTAAGTCTTACAGGGCATTGAACACCGGGGAGCTGTTTTTT
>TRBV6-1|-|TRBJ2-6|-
CASSDIGGSGANVLTF
TGTGCCAGCAGTGATATAGGAGGGTCCGGGGCCAACGTCCTGACTTTC
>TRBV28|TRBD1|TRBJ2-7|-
CASGQGSSYEQYF
TGTGCCAGCGGACAGGGAAGCTCCTACGAGCAGTACTTC
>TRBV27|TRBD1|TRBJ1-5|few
CASSQDRGNQPQHF
TGTGCCAGCAGTCAGGACAGGGGTAATCAGCCCCAGCATTTT
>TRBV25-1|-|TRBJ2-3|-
CASSGATDTQYF
TGTGCCAGCAGTGGGGCGACAGATACGCAGTATTTT
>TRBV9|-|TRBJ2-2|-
CASSVAGQGNTGELFF
TGTGCCAGCAGCGTAGCTGGTCAGGGGAACACCGGGGAGCTGTTTTTT
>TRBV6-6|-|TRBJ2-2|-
CASSYVAANTGELFF
TGTGCCAGCAGTTACGTTGCGGCGAACACCGGGGAGCTGTTTTTT
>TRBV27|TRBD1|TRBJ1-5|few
CASSHRGSNQPQHF
TGTGCCAGCAGTCACAGGGGCAGCAATCAGCCCCAGCATTTT
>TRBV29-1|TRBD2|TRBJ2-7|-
CSVELAGEQYF
TGCAGCGTTGAACTAGCGGGGGAGCAGTACTTC
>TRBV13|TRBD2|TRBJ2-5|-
CASLSLAGASQGETQYF
TGTGCCAGCCTCTCACTAGCGGGAGCCTCCCAGGGAGAGACCCAGTACTTC
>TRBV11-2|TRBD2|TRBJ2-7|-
CASSPLAGGRSYEQYF
TGTGCCAGCAGCCCCCTAGCGGGAGGGCGCTCCTACGAGCAGTACTTC
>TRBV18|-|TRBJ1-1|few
CASSPLQVNTEAFF
TGTGCCAGCTCACCTTTACAGGTGAACACTGAAGCTTTCTTT
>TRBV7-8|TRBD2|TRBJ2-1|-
CASSTPSGRFYNEQFF
TGTGCCAGCAGCACGCCAAGCGGGAGATTTTACAATGAGCAGTTCTTC
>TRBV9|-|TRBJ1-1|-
CASSVGNRAGTEAFF
TGTGCCAGCAGCGTAGGAAACAGGGCGGGCACTGAAGCTTTCTTT
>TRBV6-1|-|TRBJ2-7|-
CASSDWAAKEQYF
TGTGCCAGCAGTGATTGGGCAGCCAAGGAGCAGTACTTC
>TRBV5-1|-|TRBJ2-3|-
CASSLEARATDTQYF
TGCGCCAGCAGCTTGGAGGCCAGGGCCACAGATACGCAGTATTTT
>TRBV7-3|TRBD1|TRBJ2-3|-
CASSLTGQYTDTQYF
TGTGCCAGCAGCTTGACGGGACAGTACACAGATACGCAGTATTTT
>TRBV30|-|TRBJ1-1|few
CAWSVYRGGNAEAFF
TGTGCCTGGAGTGTATATCGGGGGGGAAACGCTGAAGCTTTCTTT
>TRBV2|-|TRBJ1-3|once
CASSVSSFGNTIYF
TGTGCCAGCAGCGTCTCAAGCTTCGGAAACACCATATATTTT
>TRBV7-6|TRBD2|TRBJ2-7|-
CASSPEGLAGYEQYF
TGTGCCAGCAGCCCCGAGGGACTAGCGGGTTACGAGCAGTACTTC
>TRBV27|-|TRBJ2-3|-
CASSLLGFDSTDTQYF
TGTGCCAGCAGTTTACTAGGCTTCGATAGCACAGATACGCAGTATTTT
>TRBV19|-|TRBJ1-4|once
CASSMVGATNEKLFF
TGTGCCAGTAGTATGGTCGGGGCAACTAATGAAAAACTGTTTTTT
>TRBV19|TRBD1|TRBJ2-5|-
CASGDSSQETQYF
TGTGCCAGTGGGGACAGTTCTCAAGAGACCCAGTACTTC
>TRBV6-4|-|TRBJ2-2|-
CASSDSATNTGELFF
TGTGCCAGCAGTGACTCGGCAACGAACACCGGGGAGCTGTTTTTT
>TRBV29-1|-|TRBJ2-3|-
CSVEDRGGADTQYF
TGCAGCGTTGAAGATCGAGGTGGTGCAGATACGCAGTATTTT
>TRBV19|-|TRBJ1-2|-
CASSPRQLGYTF
TGTGCCAGTAGTCCAAGACAATTAGGCTACACCTTC